The 23 T cell receptor beta chains below come from one sample, sequenced in a study of response to subunit inactivated influenza vaccine. TCRdb ran MiXCR on the RT-PCR reads and lists one entry per CDR3 protein. The sample yields 490,000 or so distinct CDR3 sequences, less than 10% seen once. The sample in question was PBMCs from blood, obtained approximately 25 months after vaccination. These receptor sequences come from a man between 45 and 75 years old who received an inactivated influenza vaccine.

This clonotype has a count of ten or more. V usage is TRBV15 and J usage is TRBJ2-5, with D possibly being TRBD2 (6 bases). Trimming left V 3 bases short and J 4 bases short, with 15 bases between. The CDR3 contains 15 residues. CDR1 is LNHNV and CDR2 is YYDKDF in the germline V gene (reference sequence). DNA of the CDR3: TGTGCCACCAGCAGTGAGTGGGACTCGAGAGAGACCCAGTACTTC. Translated: CATSSEWDSRETQYF.

This clonotype was counted many times. The V and J genes are TRBV4-2 and TRBJ2-7, with D hard to call. Looked up from germline, CDR1 is LGHNA and CDR2 is YNFKEQ. V was trimmed by 3 bases and J by 0 bases, leaving 9 bases between them. CDR3 size: 14 residues. CDR3 sequence: CASSHPGPSYEQYF. The CDR3 DNA is TGTGCCAGCAGCCACCCGGGCCCCTCCTACGAGCAGTACTTC.

In its sample, this clonotype was seen many times. J is TRBJ2-1 and V is TRBV15, with D possibly matching TRBD1 (6 bases). The length of the CDR3 is 15 residues. Germline values: CDR1 LNHNV, CDR2 YYDKDF (reference sequence). Trimming took 0 bases from V and 0 from J, leaving 6 bases between them. CDR3 DNA sequence: TGTGCCACCAGCAGAGAAGGGGGCTCCTACAATGAGCAGTTCTTC. Translation: CATSREGGSYNEQFF.

The rearrangement links TRBV3-1 to TRBJ2-6; D possibly uses TRBD1 or TRBD2 (5 bases each). V lost 1 base, J lost 0 bases, and 16 bases lay in between. The CDR3 covers 19 residues. CDR1 and CDR2 (germline): LGHDT, YNNKEL (reference sequence). The CDR3 loop reads CASSQGYRDVLSGANVLTF. The DNA of the CDR3 is TGTGCCAGCAGCCAAGGGTACCGGGACGTACTCTCTGGGGCCAACGTCCTGACTTTC.

Only a few counts were recorded for this clonotype. V usage is TRBV10-3 and J usage is TRBJ1-1; D is ambiguous. Trimming removed 3 bases from V and 2 bases from J, with 7 bases in between. The germline V gene has CDR1 ENHRY and CDR2 SYGVKD. The CDR3 contains 13 residues. The CDR3 protein is CAISDGGNTEAFF. The CDR3 coding sequence is TGTGCCATCAGTGACGGCGGCAACACTGAAGCTTTCTTT.

This clonotype has only a few counts. The chain links TRBV12-3 or TRBV12-4 to TRBJ1-5; tentatively, D is TRBD1 (6 bases). This CDR3 region has 19 residues. V gave up 2 bases and J gave up 0 bases, with 20 bases separating them. In nucleotides, the CDR3 is TGTGCCAGCAGTTTATTGGGCACAAGGGGGGGCCTTAGCAATCAGCCCCAGCATTTT. This encodes CASSLLGTRGGLSNQPQHF.

This clonotype appeared a few times. This chain uses TRBV20-1 with TRBJ1-4, with TRBD1 matching 8 bases. Germline trimming cut 1 base from V and 3 bases from J; bases unmatched to any gene: 7. CDR3 length equals 16 residues. Germline V CDR1 and CDR2: DFQATT, SNEGSKA (reference sequence). CDR3 amino acids: CSARARQGAANEKLFF. CDR3 coding DNA: TGCAGTGCTAGAGCGAGGCAGGGGGCTGCTAATGAAAAACTGTTTTTT.

There are a few counts of this clonotype. This rearrangement joins TRBV7-8 to TRBJ2-1, with D uncertain. The CDR3 runs 15 residues. Deletions cut 5 bases from V and 5 bases from J, with 16 bases between. Germline lookup yields CDR1 SGHVS and CDR2 FQNEAQ. For the CDR3, the DNA is TGTGCCAGCAGCCTCGTATTAGCACGACACAATGAGCAGTTCTTC. Encoded protein: CASSLVLARHNEQFF.

This clonotype was observed a handful of times. The V gene is TRBV5-1, the J gene TRBJ2-3; D could derive from TRBD1 or TRBD2 (6 bases each). V shed 6 bases and J shed 4 bases, with 18 bases lying between them. CDR1 and CDR2 from the germline V gene are SGHRS and YFSETQ. This CDR3 is built from 15 residues. Written as DNA, the CDR3 is TGCGCCAGCACCCCACACGGGGGCTCCCCAGATACGCAGTATTTT. It codes for CASTPHGGSPDTQYF.

This clonotype was counted only a few times. The chain carries TRBV20-1 and TRBJ1-1; D is perhaps TRBD1 (6 bases). Trimming shortened V by 6 bases and J by 4 bases, and 18 bases separated the two germline ends. CDR3 length: 14 residues. CDR1 is DFQATT and CDR2 is SNEGSKA in the germline V gene (reference sequence). As DNA, the CDR3 is TGCAGTGCAAGGAGGGTCTTAGGGGGCACTGAAGCTTTCTTT. Its protein product is CSARRVLGGTEAFF.

This clonotype was detected ten times or more. V usage is TRBV10-3 and J usage is TRBJ2-1; 7 nucleotides match TRBD1. Trimming removed 3 bases from V and 8 bases from J; junction bases left unmatched: 10. CDR3 length: 15 amino acids. CDR1 and CDR2 (germline): ENHRY, SYGVKD. CDR3 nucleotide sequence: TGTGCCATCAGTGAAGAAGGGGGCAGGTGGGATGAGCAGTTCTTC. Protein: CAISEEGGRWDEQFF.

The chain joins TRBV10-3 to TRBJ2-7, with D maybe TRBD2 (6 bases). CDR3 length equals 15 residues. Trimming took off 6 bases at V and 7 bases at J, with 22 bases between the two ends. The germline V gene encodes CDR1 ENHRY and CDR2 SYGVKD. The CDR3 reads CAISGRSGNPWEQYF. For the CDR3, the DNA is TGTGCCATCAGCGGACGTAGCGGAAACCCCTGGGAGCAGTACTTC.

This clonotype was recorded at least ten times. Written as DNA, the CDR3 is TGTGCCAGCAGCCAAGAGCGAAGTGCCGGGGAGCTGTTTTTT. Translated, it gives CASSQERSAGELFF. The V gene is TRBV4-2, the J gene TRBJ2-2; D is unclear. The germline V and J ends were trimmed by 0 bases and 6 bases, with 8 bases remaining between them. CDR3 length: 14 residues. Germline values: CDR1 LGHNA, CDR2 YNFKEQ.

The sample holds a few counts of this clonotype. The J gene is TRBJ2-5, the V gene TRBV20-1, with 16 bases aligning to TRBD2. The CDR3 consists of 19 residues. V shed 6 bases and J 2 bases; nucleotides not matched to a gene: 15. CDR1 and CDR2 from the germline V gene are DFQATT and SNEGSKA (reference sequence). CDR3 in DNA: TGCAGTGCCCCCGGGACTAGCGGGAGGGTCTATCTCGAACAAGAGACCCAGTACTTC. Translating it yields CSAPGTSGRVYLEQETQYF.

V and J are TRBV12-3 or TRBV12-4 and TRBJ2-2; 7 bases agree with TRBD2. Germline trimming cut 5 bases from V and 6 bases from J; bases unmatched to any gene: 3. The CDR3 is 13 amino acids. The CDR3 region is CASSGRVPGELFF. CDR3 sequence (DNA): TGTGCCAGCAGTGGGAGGGTCCCCGGGGAGCTGTTTTTT.

The table lists this clonotype with a few counts. This chain joins TRBV25-1 and TRBJ2-7; 11 bases fit TRBD1. This CDR3 spans 15 amino acids. Trimming removed 6 bases from V and 3 bases from J; junction bases left unmatched: 7. Germline V lookup: CDR1 MGHDK, CDR2 SYGVNS. CDR3 protein: CASSAGTGGYYEQYF. CDR3 nucleotides: TGTGCCAGCAGCGCCGGGACAGGGGGATACTACGAGCAGTACTTC.

The genes are TRBV7-8 and TRBJ2-2, with 8 bases lining up with TRBD1. This CDR3 is built from 17 residues. Germline CDR1 reads SGHVS; CDR2 reads FQNEAQ. V shed 6 bases and J 0 bases; nucleotides not matched to a gene: 9. The CDR3 protein is CASSPYQGAANTGELFF. Here the CDR3 DNA reads TGTGCCAGCAGTCCATATCAGGGGGCGGCGAACACCGGGGAGCTGTTTTTT. Full variable domain (rest looked up from reference TRBV7-8 and TRBJ2-2): GAGVSQSPRYKVAKRGQDVALRCDPISGHVSLFWYQQALGQGPEFLTYFQNEAQLDKSGLPSDRFFAERPEGSVSTLKIQRTQQEDSAVYLCASSPYQGAANTGELFFGEGSRLTVL.

The sample holds many counts of this clonotype. This chain links TRBV11-2 with TRBJ2-5; tentative D call: TRBD1 (7 bases). CDR3 length equals 15 residues. Between the trimmed V and J ends, which lost 4 bases and 8 bases, there was a span of 20 bases. Germline V gives CDR1 SGHAT, CDR2 FQNNGV. The CDR3 region has the DNA TGTGCCAGCAGCTCGGCCGGGACAGCCGGGGGAACCCAGTACTTC. It is translated as CASSSAGTAGGTQYF.

This clonotype was seen more than once but under ten times. This rearrangement joins TRBV7-2 to TRBJ2-1; 11 nucleotides agree with TRBD2. The CDR3 consists of 14 residues. The ends lost 4 bases at V and 10 bases at J; junction bases unmatched: 6. Germline V CDR1 and CDR2: SGHTA, FQGNSA. Here the CDR3 reads CASSSDGTSGEQFF. The CDR3 DNA sequence: TGTGCCAGCAGCTCGGATGGGACTAGCGGCGAGCAGTTCTTC.

About this clonotype: The junction and the germline gene differ at one end; a read error may be behind it. V gene TRBV20-1 combines with J gene TRBJ1-2, with TRBD1 matching 10 bases. Germline V gene lookup returns CDR1 DFQATT and CDR2 SNEGSKA (reference sequence). This CDR3 is 16 amino acids long. CDR3 region: CCAPALGQGLSYGYTF. The CDR3 DNA reads as TGCTGTGCCCCAGCCCTGGGACAGGGGTTAAGCTATGGCTACACCTTC.

The chain is built from TRBV12-3 or TRBV12-4 and TRBJ2-2; D might be TRBD1 or TRBD2, each matching 5 bases. V lost 10 bases to trimming and J lost 11 bases, with 20 bases between them. The CDR3 sequence is 13 residues long. CDR3 region: CATHRGAQVELFF. CDR3 bases: TGTGCCACCCACCGGGGCGCCCAAGTCGAGCTGTTTTTT.

This clonotype has only a few counts. The rearrangement joins TRBV7-2 to TRBJ2-3, with D perhaps TRBD2 (5 bases). CDR3 length equals 13 residues. V gave up 7 bases and J gave up 4 bases, with 12 bases separating them. From germline, CDR1 is SGHTA and CDR2 FQGNSA. The CDR3 nucleotides are TGTGCCAGCAAAGCGAGGGCGTCAGATACGCAGTATTTT. It yields the protein CASKARASDTQYF. Full variable domain (outside the CDR3, taken from reference TRBV7-2 and TRBJ2-3): GAGVSQSPSNKVTEKGKDVELRCDPISGHTALYWYRQSLGQGLEFLIYFQGNSAPDKSGLPSDRFSAERTGGSVSTLTIQRTQQEDSAVYLCASKARASDTQYFGPGTRLTVL.

The chain couples TRBV27 to TRBJ1-6; D is uncertain. The CDR3 runs to 13 residues. Germline V gene data show CDR1 as MNHEY and CDR2 as SMNVEV (reference sequence). Trimming removed 6 bases from V and 8 bases from J, with 11 bases in between. In nucleotides, the CDR3 is TGTGCCAGCAGCCTCATAGCGGATTCACCCCTCCACTTT. Its protein is CASSLIADSPLHF.